This TCR beta chain was captured in a study of cytomegalovirus exposure and HLA in healthy donors. Regarding the study as a whole: Researchers left out some V segments, among them TRBV6-2 and TRBV6-3, as indistinguishable.

This clone was recorded only once. The antigen is unknown. CDR1 is MNHEY, CDR2 SMNVEV, per germline (reference sequence). V lost 6 bases to trimming and J lost 4 bases, with 10 bases between them. CDR3 length: 13 residues. PCR used 60 Vbeta primers and 13 Jbeta primers. TCRdb's table, derived via immunoSEQ multiplex PCR, lists solely in-frame clones and lacks some. This sample has over 150,000 clones; 79% occur once, and the top ten carry under 2.5%. This chain links TRBV27 with TRBJ1-5; D unresolved. The clonotype was recovered from a man aged 35 to 55 in good health and CMV-seronegative. The sequencing input was PBMCs. CDR3 in amino acids: CASSLLSNQPQHF. The DNA of the CDR3 is TGTGCCAGCAGCCTACTCTCTAATCAGCCCCAGCATTTT.